This T cell receptor beta chain originates from a study of T cell clones after liver transplantation. Germline loops: CDR1 MNHNS, CDR2 SASEGT. This CDR3 has 14 residues. The J segment lost 5 bases and the V segment lost 6 bases, leaving 6 bases of the junction unmatched. Comment on this clone: The antigen remains undetermined.

The study, taken as a whole, reports: Graft donor-reactive T cells may have migrated into the graft rather than being deleted.

The data were produced by immunoSEQ multiplex PCR, yet TCRdb's version contains in-frame clones alone and is incomplete. The sample carries around 35,000 clones, about 94% recorded once. This TCR was sampled from a human patient who received a liver transplant. The T cells may partly be graft donor cells. This rearrangement joins TRBV6-1 to TRBJ1-2, with 10 bases fitting TRBD1. The sample in question was CD8+ T cells from blood, obtained 12 months after liver transplant. DNA for the CDR3: TGTGCCAGCAGGACAGGGGGCCAACCTTATGGCTACACCTTC. Its translation is CASRTGGQPYGYTF.